This T cell receptor (beta chain) was sequenced during a study of breast tumors, draining lymph nodes, adjacent tissues. Germline lookup yields CDR1 MNHEY and CDR2 SVGAGI. The CDR3 runs 17 residues. Whole-study findings and limits: Compared with lymph nodes, tumors were less diverse; compared with nontumor tissue, more.

A word on this clonotype: The antigen is undetermined. A much larger clone lies a single base off, so this may be a read error.

Breast cancer patients provided tissue from their axillary draining lymph nodes. TCRdb redid the calling of the multiplex PCR reads with MiXCR, one entry per CDR3 protein. The sample has about 140,000 distinct CDR3 sequences, 20% to 25% seen once. The clonotype originates from a female donor with breast cancer. Some clones in this sample may be carry-over from other donors' samples. Input material: axillary lymph node tissue. The rearrangement links TRBV6-5 to TRBJ1-3; 8 bases fit TRBD1. CDR3 DNA: TGTGCCAGCAGTTACTCGCCGCTCGACAGGGGAAAAAACACCGTATATTTT. Residues: CASSYSPLDRGKNTVYF.